Listed below are T cell receptor beta chains from one sample, sequenced in a study of blood T cell repertoires in COVID-19. The protocol was immunoSEQ multiplex PCR, while the TCRdb copy is restricted to in-frame clones and leaves out a portion. The repertoire holds 250,000 or so clones, with 75% to 90% as singletons. The sample consisted of peripheral blood. The receptors here all came from a woman aged 40 to 50 who had recovered from COVID-19. The CDR3 runs from the conserved cysteine through the conserved F or W. Size tells how often a clone was seen (once, few, many) or the class of an expanded clone, and some rows leave it out.

14 TRBV28 . CASNTPGGQETQYF
13 TRBV10-1 . CASLPTEEPEAFF
17 TRBV25-1 . CASRVALTETSTDTQYF
14 TRBV28 . CASDPGQGLGEQYF
15 TRBV6-2/TRBV6-3 . CASSYGHFSYNEQFF
14 TRBV6-6 . CASSDGQGNQPQHF
14 TRBV27 . CASRSRLAENEQYF
14 TRBV3-1/TRBV3-2 . CASKPAGGWETQYF
16 TRBV5-1 . CASSLGSSGSGETQYF
16 TRBV3-1/TRBV3-2 . CASSQGALYSNQPQHF
16 TRBV19 . CASTTTTGASNQPQHF
16 TRBV27 . CASRAISGSSYNEQFF
15 TRBV7-9 . CASSPWDIPNEKLFF
15 TRBV28 . CASSPGQGIPYEQYF
14 TRBV6-5 once CASSSRQGKEGYTF
15 TRBV7-9 . CASNKPGTGGYGYTF
16 TRBV2 . CASRRDGGSGNTEAFF
15 TRBV19 . CASSPGTGTTYEQYF